A single TCR beta chain is shown here with its context. This entry is derived from a study of blood T cell repertoires in COVID-19. TCRdb's copy holds only in-frame clones and misses some; the assay was immunoSEQ multiplex PCR. The sample carries roughly 200,000 clones, 79% recorded once. The CDR3 is made up of 15 amino acids. Germline V gene data show CDR1 as SSHAT and CDR2 as FNYEAQ (reference sequence). With 5 bases clipped from V and 10 bases from J, the junction kept 7 bases outside the gene matches. The gene calls are TRBV7-7 and TRBJ2-1; 14 bases agree with TRBD2. This TCR was recovered from a middle-aged woman with COVID-19, enrolled during active disease. The specimen sequenced was peripheral blood. The CDR3 coding sequence is TGTGCCAGCAGCCGCGGGACTAGCGGGAGAAGAGAGCAGTTCTTC. Translating it yields CASSRGTSGRREQFF.